The clone carrying this T cell receptor (beta chain) appeared many times. Germline V gene data show CDR1 as DFQATT and CDR2 as SNEGSKA (reference sequence). Trimming removed 2 bases from V and 2 bases from J, with 10 bases in between. This CDR3 is built from 13 residues. TCRdb re-called clones via MiXCR from the PCR reads. The sample contains 25,000 to 30,000 clones, roughly 3.5% of which appear only once. Nobody among the patients had been given any treatment before thyroid surgery. This specimen comes from a study of metastatic and nonmetastatic thyroid tumors. The rearrangement joins TRBV20-1 to TRBJ2-7; D is unclear. This TCR derives from a male donor with papillary thyroid cancer or a benign thyroid nodule (not recorded which). Some clones in this sample may be carry-over from other donors' samples. The sequenced material came from blood. CDR3 in DNA: TGCAGTGCTAGATCCGGGCTTACCTACGAGCAGTACTTC. It specifies CSARSGLTYEQYF.